The 24 T cell receptor beta chains listed next were all sequenced from one sample in a study of T cells after posttransplantation cyclophosphamide listed by TCRdb under 2016. The label giving this sample's treatment or condition can be read as: high-dose cyclophosphamide on days +3 and +4 as single-agent GVHD prophylaxis. For conditioning, the PTCy patients got busulfan and fludarabine, then a related or unrelated marrow graft, followed by cyclophosphamide on days +3 and +4. Libraries came from the immunoSEQ multiplex PCR assay. The table was pulled from immuneACCESS by TCRdb, which kept in-frame rearrangements only. Such tables lose some clones; where checked, under half of the loss comes from unresolved V genes, and the rest has no known cause. The table notes roughly 10,000 clones here, none of them singletons. The ten biggest clones cover roughly 3.4% of the sample. The material was PBMCs, obtained 350 to 380 days after allogeneic stem cell transplant with posttransplant cyclophosphamide. The source of these receptors is a male patient between 50 and 60 years old who received an allogeneic stem cell transplant from a related donor and was CMV-positive. After a transplant, some T cells may be the graft donor's own cells.

This clone was recorded many times. This chain connects TRBV15 to TRBJ2-1; the match to TRBD2 covers 13 bases. V was clipped by 3 bases and J by 7 bases; unmatched bases: 9. Germline V CDR1 and CDR2: LNHNV, YYDKDF (reference sequence). CDR3 length equals 17 residues. CDR3 in DNA: TGTGCCACCAGCAGGCGAGGACTAGCGGGAGTTGGAAATGAGCAGTTCTTC. This encodes CATSRRGLAGVGNEQFF.

The table lists this clone with many counts. V and J are TRBV7-2 and TRBJ2-7; perhaps TRBD1 as D (6 bases). This CDR3 has 15 amino acids. Germline V gives CDR1 SGHTA, CDR2 FQGNSA. The germline V and J ends were trimmed by 4 bases and 0 bases, with 13 bases remaining between them. CDR3 loop: CASSYDRRNSYEQYF. The CDR3 DNA follows: TGTGCCAGCAGCTATGACAGGAGGAACTCCTACGAGCAGTACTTC.

CDR3 protein: CASSLPRSSGRARAGELFF. CDR3 bases: TGTGCCAGCAGCTTACCCCGGAGTAGCGGGAGGGCCCGGGCCGGGGAGCTGTTTTTT. The V and J genes are TRBV11-2 and TRBJ2-2; 11 nucleotides line up with TRBD2. Germline V gene data show CDR1 as SGHAT and CDR2 as FQNNGV. The ends lost 2 bases at V and 6 bases at J; junction bases unmatched: 14. This CDR3 has 19 amino acids.

This clone was detected many times. V is TRBV5-1 and J is TRBJ1-3; D call uncertain. Germline lookup yields CDR1 SGHRS and CDR2 YFSETQ. The CDR3 is 14 amino acids. V lost 1 base to trimming and J lost 4 bases, with 9 bases between them. DNA of the CDR3: TGCGCCAGCAGCTTGCTTGGACTCGGAAACACCATATATTTT. This translates into CASSLLGLGNTIYF.

This clone was seen only a few times. The chain carries TRBV5-1 and TRBJ1-2; a possible D gene is TRBD1 (5 bases). CDR1 SGHRS and CDR2 YFSETQ come from the germline V gene. V was cut by 7 bases and J by 2 bases, with 18 bases left in between. The CDR3 covers 15 residues. The CDR3 DNA sequence: TGCGCCAGCGGCTCCCAAGGAGGGGAAAACTATGGCTACACCTTC. Translating gives CASGSQGGENYGYTF.

Ten or more counts support this clone. The chain employs TRBV11-1 and TRBJ2-5, with 9 bases fitting TRBD1. CDR3 length: 13 residues. The trim removed 6 bases at V and 5 bases at J, leaving 4 bases unmatched. CDR1 and CDR2 (germline): SGHAT, FQDESV (reference sequence). This CDR3 is CASSGQGRETQYF. The CDR3, as DNA: TGTGCCAGCAGTGGACAGGGGCGGGAGACCCAGTACTTC.

This clone was counted at least ten times. The chain has TRBV29-1 and TRBJ1-2; 8 bases match TRBD1. Looked up from germline, CDR1 is SQVTM and CDR2 is ANQGSEA. Trimming removed 8 bases from V and 6 bases from J; junction bases left unmatched: 14. The CDR3 has 14 residues. CDR3 nucleotides: TGCAGCATAACCAGCAGGGGGCGAGTTGATGGCTACACCTTC. Protein sequence: CSITSRGRVDGYTF.

This clone was seen many times. The chain carries TRBV6-4 and TRBJ1-5, with D unresolved. The V gene lost 3 bases and the J gene lost 3 bases, with 6 bases spanning the gap. CDR1 is MRHNA and CDR2 is SNTAGT in the germline V gene. The CDR3 has 13 residues. CDR3 amino acids: CASSEELNQPQHF. The CDR3 DNA reads TGTGCCAGCAGTGAGGAGCTCAATCAGCCCCAGCATTTT.

This clone was seen ten or more times. This sequence joins TRBV6-6 and TRBJ1-1; D is unresolved. The CDR3 covers 14 residues. The V end lost 6 bases, the J end lost 6 bases, and 17 bases lay between the germline ends. The germline gives CDR1 MNHNY, CDR2 SVGAGI (reference sequence). The DNA for the CDR3 is TGTGCCAGCAGCTTTAACTCATTGGGCTCTGAAGCTTTCTTT. This encodes CASSFNSLGSEAFF.

There are many counts of this clone. Other DNA sequences of this sample code for an identical CDR3. This sequence joins TRBV9 and TRBJ2-2; D is possibly TRBD1 (5 bases). V gave up 2 bases and J gave up 4 bases, with 6 bases separating them. This CDR3 is built from 13 residues. CDR1 and CDR2 from the germline V gene are SGDLS and YYNGEE. The CDR3 here is CASSVRVTGELFF. As DNA, the CDR3 is TGTGCCAGCAGCGTCAGGGTCACCGGGGAGCTGTTTTTT.

This chain joins TRBV10-3 and TRBJ2-5; D unresolved. The germline gives CDR1 ENHRY, CDR2 SYGVKD. The germline V and J ends were trimmed by 0 bases and 5 bases, with 19 bases remaining between them. The CDR3 loop spans 17 amino acids. Here the CDR3 DNA reads TGTGCCATCAGTGAGTCGAGAGGCGGAACCCCCAAGGAGACCCAGTACTTC. Protein: CAISESRGGTPKETQYF.

This clone has a count of ten or more. The gene calls are TRBV5-1 and TRBJ1-3; no firm D call. This CDR3 region has 15 residues. Trimming took 2 bases from V and 2 from J, leaving 11 bases between them. Germline V lookup: CDR1 SGHRS, CDR2 YFSETQ. The CDR3 sequence: CASSFGHATGNTIYF. The DNA of the CDR3 is TGCGCCAGCAGCTTTGGTCACGCTACTGGAAACACCATATATTTT.

This clone was seen many times. The rearrangement joins TRBV18 to TRBJ1-1, with D possibly being TRBD1 (5 bases). This CDR3 contains 14 residues. The germline V and J ends were trimmed by 3 bases and 0 bases, with 8 bases remaining between them. CDR1 is KGHSH and CDR2 is LQKENI in the germline V gene. The CDR3 DNA follows: TGTGCCAGCTCACCCGGGACTCTGAACACTGAAGCTTTCTTT. Its protein product is CASSPGTLNTEAFF.

This clone was picked up many times. The rearrangement links TRBV10-3 to TRBJ1-5, with 8 bases lining up with TRBD1. After removal of 1 base from V and 4 bases from J, the junction contained 12 bases not matched to a gene. This CDR3 is 18 amino acids long. Germline V lookup: CDR1 ENHRY, CDR2 SYGVKD. CDR3: CAISEFLRQGNGNQPQHF. In DNA, the CDR3 is TGTGCCATCAGTGAGTTTCTTAGACAGGGGAATGGTAATCAGCCCCAGCATTTT.

This clone has at least ten counts. The CDR3 region has the DNA TGTGCCAGCAGCTTATACCCGGGGGTGAGTGGCTACACCTTC. This gives the protein CASSLYPGVSGYTF. This chain links TRBV7-2 with TRBJ1-2; D may be TRBD1 (5 bases). Trimming cost V 2 bases and J 7 bases, with 14 bases left between them. The CDR3 extends over 14 amino acids. Looked up from germline, CDR1 is SGHTA and CDR2 is FQGNSA.

This clone was recorded at least ten times. The chain links TRBV19 to TRBJ2-7; D unclear. The CDR3 contains 13 residues. Germline CDR1 reads LNHDA; CDR2 reads SQIVND (reference sequence). Between the trimmed V and J ends, which lost 0 bases and 2 bases, there was a span of 5 bases. The CDR3 region is CASSIDGTYEQYF. CDR3 nucleotides: TGTGCCAGTAGTATAGACGGTACCTACGAGCAGTACTTC.

This clone was found many times. The V and J genes are TRBV9 and TRBJ2-3, with TRBD2 matching over 9 bases. Unmatched junction bases numbered 0, after V lost 0 bases and J lost 1 base. CDR3 size: 15 residues. Germline V CDR1 and CDR2: SGDLS, YYNGEE. The CDR3, as DNA: TGTGCCAGCAGCGTAGCTAGCGGGGGCACAGATACGCAGTATTTT. Translation: CASSVASGGTDTQYF.

This clone is medium-sized (0.01 to 0.1%) in the sample. The V gene is TRBV5-1, the J gene TRBJ2-1, with a weak D call TRBD1 (6 bases). Germline V gene lookup returns CDR1 SGHRS and CDR2 YFSETQ. The CDR3 length is 15 residues. V lost 6 bases, J lost 0 bases, and 13 bases lay in between. CDR3 loop: CASKTGAVSYNEQFF. The CDR3, as DNA: TGCGCCAGCAAGACAGGCGCCGTCTCCTACAATGAGCAGTTCTTC.

This clone showed up many times. The V call is TRBV2, the J call TRBJ1-2; perhaps TRBD1 as D (6 bases). The CDR3 has 15 residues. The germline CDR1 and CDR2 sequences are SNHLY and FYNNEI. Trimming took 6 bases from V and 4 from J, leaving 18 bases between them. CDR3 region: CASSRSRTDIYGYTF. CDR3 in DNA: TGTGCCAGCAGCCGAAGCCGGACAGATATCTATGGCTACACCTTC.

This clone came up many times. The rearrangement uses TRBV18 and TRBJ2-3; tentatively, D is TRBD2 (5 bases). Germline V gene sequence: CDR1 KGHSH, CDR2 LQKENI. The CDR3 loop spans 14 amino acids. Trimming removed 6 bases at V and 2 bases at J, with 12 bases between. In nucleotides, the CDR3 is TGTGCCAGCTCCCGGACGAGGGCCACAGATACGCAGTATTTT. Translating it yields CASSRTRATDTQYF.

This clone was seen many times. The J gene is TRBJ2-5, the V gene TRBV6-5; TRBD2 matches at 10 bases. The CDR3 extends over 15 amino acids. With 5 bases clipped from V and 2 bases from J, the junction kept 5 bases outside the gene matches. The germline V gene has CDR1 MNHEY and CDR2 SVGAGI. This CDR3 reads CASSGTAGGQETQYF. CDR3 coding DNA: TGTGCCAGCAGTGGCACAGCGGGGGGGCAAGAGACCCAGTACTTC.

Ten or more counts support this clone. This chain connects TRBV29-1 to TRBJ1-1; no clear D gene. The CDR3 runs 12 residues. The germline V gene encodes CDR1 SQVTM and CDR2 ANQGSEA. Trimming cost V 2 bases and J 6 bases, with 10 bases left between them. As DNA, the CDR3 is TGCAGCGTTGAAATAACTGTCTCTGAAGCTTTCTTT. Protein sequence: CSVEITVSEAFF.

V gene TRBV5-6 combines with J gene TRBJ1-3; unclear D gene. The DNA matches TRBJ2-2 better at its end, which makes the J call doubtful. CDR1 is SGHDT, CDR2 YYEEEE, per germline. There are 15 residues in the CDR3. The CDR3 is CASSLLGANTGELFF. In DNA, the CDR3 is TGTGCCAGCAGCTTGCTCGGTGCGAACACCGGGGAGCTGTTTTTT.

This clone was counted ten times or more. The J gene is TRBJ2-1, the V gene TRBV7-9; possible D gene TRBD2, 5 bases. Trimming shortened V by 1 base and J by 5 bases, and 21 bases separated the two germline ends. This CDR3 has 18 residues. CDR1 and CDR2 from the germline V gene are SEHNR and FQNEAQ (reference sequence). The CDR3 loop is CASSLGRRRSHFDNEQFF. As DNA, the CDR3 is TGTGCCAGCAGCTTAGGCCGAAGGAGGTCCCATTTTGACAATGAGCAGTTCTTC.